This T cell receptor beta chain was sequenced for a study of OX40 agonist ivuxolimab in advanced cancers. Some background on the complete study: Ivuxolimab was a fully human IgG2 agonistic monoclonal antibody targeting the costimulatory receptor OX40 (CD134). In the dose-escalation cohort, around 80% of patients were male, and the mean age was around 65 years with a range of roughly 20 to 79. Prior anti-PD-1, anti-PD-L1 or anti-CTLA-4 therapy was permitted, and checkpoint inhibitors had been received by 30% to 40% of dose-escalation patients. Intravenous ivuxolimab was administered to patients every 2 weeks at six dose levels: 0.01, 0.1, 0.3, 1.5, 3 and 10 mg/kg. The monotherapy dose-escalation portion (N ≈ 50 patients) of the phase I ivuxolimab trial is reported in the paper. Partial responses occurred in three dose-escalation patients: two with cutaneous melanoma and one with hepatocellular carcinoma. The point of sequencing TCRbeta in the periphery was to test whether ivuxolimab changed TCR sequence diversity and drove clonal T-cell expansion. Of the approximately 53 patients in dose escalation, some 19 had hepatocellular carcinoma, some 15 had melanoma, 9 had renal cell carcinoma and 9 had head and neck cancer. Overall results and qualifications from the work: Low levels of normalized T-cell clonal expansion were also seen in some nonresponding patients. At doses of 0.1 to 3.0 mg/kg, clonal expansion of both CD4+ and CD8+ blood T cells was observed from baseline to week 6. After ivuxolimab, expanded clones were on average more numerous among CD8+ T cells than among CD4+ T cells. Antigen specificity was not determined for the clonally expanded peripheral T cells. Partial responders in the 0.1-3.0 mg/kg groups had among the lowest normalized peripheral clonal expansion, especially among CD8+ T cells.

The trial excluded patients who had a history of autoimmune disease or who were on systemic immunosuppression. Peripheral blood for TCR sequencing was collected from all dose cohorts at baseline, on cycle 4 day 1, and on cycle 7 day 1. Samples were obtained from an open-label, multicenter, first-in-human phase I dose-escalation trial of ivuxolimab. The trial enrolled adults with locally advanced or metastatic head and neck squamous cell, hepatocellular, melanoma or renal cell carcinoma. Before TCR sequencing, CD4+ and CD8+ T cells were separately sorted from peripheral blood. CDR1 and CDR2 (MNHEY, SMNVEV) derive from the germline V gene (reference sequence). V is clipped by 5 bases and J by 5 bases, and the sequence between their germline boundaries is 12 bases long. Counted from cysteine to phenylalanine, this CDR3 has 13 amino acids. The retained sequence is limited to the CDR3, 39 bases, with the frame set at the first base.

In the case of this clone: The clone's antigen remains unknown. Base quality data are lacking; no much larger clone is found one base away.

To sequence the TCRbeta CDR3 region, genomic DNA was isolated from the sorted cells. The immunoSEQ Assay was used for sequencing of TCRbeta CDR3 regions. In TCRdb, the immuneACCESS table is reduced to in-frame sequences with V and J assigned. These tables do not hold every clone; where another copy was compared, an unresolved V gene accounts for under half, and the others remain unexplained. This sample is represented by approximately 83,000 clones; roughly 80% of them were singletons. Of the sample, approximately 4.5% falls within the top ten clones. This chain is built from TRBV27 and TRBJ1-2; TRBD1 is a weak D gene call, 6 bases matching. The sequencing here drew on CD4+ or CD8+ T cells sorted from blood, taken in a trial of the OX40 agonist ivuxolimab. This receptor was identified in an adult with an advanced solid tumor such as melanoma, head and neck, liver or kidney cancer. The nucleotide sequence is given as TGTGCCAGCAGTGACCGGGACACGTATGGCTACACCTTC. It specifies CASSDRDTYGYTF.